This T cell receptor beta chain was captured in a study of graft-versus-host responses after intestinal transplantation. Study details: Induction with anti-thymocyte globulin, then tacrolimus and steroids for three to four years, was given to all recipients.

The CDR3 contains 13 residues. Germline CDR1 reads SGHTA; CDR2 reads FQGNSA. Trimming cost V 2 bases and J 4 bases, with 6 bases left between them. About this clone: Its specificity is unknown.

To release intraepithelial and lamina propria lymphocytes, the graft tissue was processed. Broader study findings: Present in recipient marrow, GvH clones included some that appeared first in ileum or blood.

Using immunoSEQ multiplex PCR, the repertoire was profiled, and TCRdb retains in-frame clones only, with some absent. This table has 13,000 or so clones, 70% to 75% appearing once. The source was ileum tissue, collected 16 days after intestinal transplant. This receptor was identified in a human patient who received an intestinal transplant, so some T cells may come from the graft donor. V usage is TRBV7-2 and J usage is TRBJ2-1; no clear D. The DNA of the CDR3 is TGTGCCAGCAGCTTAACTGCATACAATGAGCAGTTCTTC. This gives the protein CASSLTAYNEQFF.